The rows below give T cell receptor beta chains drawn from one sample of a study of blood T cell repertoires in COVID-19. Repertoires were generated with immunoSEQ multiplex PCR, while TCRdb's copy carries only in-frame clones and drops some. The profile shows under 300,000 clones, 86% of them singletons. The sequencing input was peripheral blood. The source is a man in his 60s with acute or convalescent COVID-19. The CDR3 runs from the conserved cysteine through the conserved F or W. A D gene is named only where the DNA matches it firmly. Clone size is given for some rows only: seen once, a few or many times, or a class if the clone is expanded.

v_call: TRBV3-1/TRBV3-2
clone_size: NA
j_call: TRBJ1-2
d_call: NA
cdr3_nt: TGTGCCAGCAGCCAAGTGGGAGCCGGCTACACCTTC
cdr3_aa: CASSQVGAGYTF

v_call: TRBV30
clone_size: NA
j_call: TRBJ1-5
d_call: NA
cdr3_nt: TGTGCCTGGAGTGGAGGACAGCCCCTTCAGCCCCAGCATTTT
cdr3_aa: CAWSGGQPLQPQHF

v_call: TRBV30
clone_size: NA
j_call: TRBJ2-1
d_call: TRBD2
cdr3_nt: TGTGCCTGGAGTGTGGGACTAGCTCCCGATGAGCAGTTCTTC
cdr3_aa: CAWSVGLAPDEQFF

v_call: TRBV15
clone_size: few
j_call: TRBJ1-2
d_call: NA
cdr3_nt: TGTGCCACCAGCAGAGATACAGCCTTCTATGGCTACACCTTC
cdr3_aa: CATSRDTAFYGYTF

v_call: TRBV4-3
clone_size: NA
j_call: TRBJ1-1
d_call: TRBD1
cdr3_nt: TGCGCCAGCAGCCAAGACCCCGGGACAGGGGGAAAGGAAGCTTTCTTT
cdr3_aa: CASSQDPGTGGKEAFF

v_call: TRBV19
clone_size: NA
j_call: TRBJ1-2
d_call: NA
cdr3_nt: TGTGCCAGTAGTCCGTCCCGGGGGGATCTGGGTAACTATGGCTACACCTTC
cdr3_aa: CASSPSRGDLGNYGYTF

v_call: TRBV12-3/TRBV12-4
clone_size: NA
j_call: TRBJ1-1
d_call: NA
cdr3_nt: TGTGCCAGCAGTTCCGGCACTGAAGCTTTCTTT
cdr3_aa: CASSSGTEAFF

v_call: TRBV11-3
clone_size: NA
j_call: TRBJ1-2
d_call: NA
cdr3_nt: TGTGCCAGCAGCTTAGACGCACAGAACTATGGCTACACCTTC
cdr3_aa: CASSLDAQNYGYTF

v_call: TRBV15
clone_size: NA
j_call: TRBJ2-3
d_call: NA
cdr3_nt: TGTGCCACCAGCAGAGATGGTATTCGGGGGCCAGGGGGAGATACGCAGTATTTT
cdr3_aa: CATSRDGIRGPGGDTQYF

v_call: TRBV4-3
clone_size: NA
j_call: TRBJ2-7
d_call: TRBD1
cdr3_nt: TGCGCCAGCAGCCCCGACGCGGGACAGGGATACTACGAGCAGTACTTC
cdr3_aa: CASSPDAGQGYYEQYF

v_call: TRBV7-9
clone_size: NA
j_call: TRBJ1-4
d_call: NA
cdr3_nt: TGTGCCAGCAGCCCCGGGAGGAGAGGGGAAAAACTGTTTTTT
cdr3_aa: CASSPGRRGEKLFF

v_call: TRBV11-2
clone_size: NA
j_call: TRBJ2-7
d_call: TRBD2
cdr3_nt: TGTGCCAGCAGCGTGGGACTAGCGGGAGCTTCCTACGAGCAGTACTTC
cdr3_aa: CASSVGLAGASYEQYF

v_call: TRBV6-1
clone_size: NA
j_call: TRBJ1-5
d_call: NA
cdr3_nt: TGTGCCAGCAGTGAATCGAGTCAGGAAAATCAGCCCCAGCATTTT
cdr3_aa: CASSESSQENQPQHF

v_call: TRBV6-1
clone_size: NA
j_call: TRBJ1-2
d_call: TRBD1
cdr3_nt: TGTGCCAGCAGTGAAGCTGCACAGGGGGCCATCGGGGGCTATGGCTACACCTTC
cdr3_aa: CASSEAAQGAIGGYGYTF

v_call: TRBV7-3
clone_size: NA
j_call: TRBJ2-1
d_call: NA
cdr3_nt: TGTGCCAGCAGCCCGGGGGCAGTAGGGGGCCGCAATGAGCAGTTCTTC
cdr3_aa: CASSPGAVGGRNEQFF

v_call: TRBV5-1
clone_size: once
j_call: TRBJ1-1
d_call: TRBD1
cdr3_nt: TGCGCCAGCAGGTCCGGGACAGGGCCGGGCGGCACTGAAGCTTTCTTT
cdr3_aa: CASRSGTGPGGTEAFF

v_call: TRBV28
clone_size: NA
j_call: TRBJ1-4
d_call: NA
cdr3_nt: TGTGCCAGCATCTCCGCGGCCCCTAATGAAAAACTGTTTTTT
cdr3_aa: CASISAAPNEKLFF

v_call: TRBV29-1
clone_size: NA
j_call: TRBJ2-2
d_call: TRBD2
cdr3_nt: TGCAGCGTTACAACTGGGACTAGCGACACCGGGGAGCTGTTTTTT
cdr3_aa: CSVTTGTSDTGELFF

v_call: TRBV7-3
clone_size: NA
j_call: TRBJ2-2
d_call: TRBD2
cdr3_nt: TGTGCCAGCAGCTTAGCCGGACTAGCGGACGGGGAGCTGTTTTTT
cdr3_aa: CASSLAGLADGELFF

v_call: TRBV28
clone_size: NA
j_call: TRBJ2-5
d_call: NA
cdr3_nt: TGTGCCAGCAGTACATCCTCGGGAAGGACCCTGGGGGAGACCCAGTACTTC
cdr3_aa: CASSTSSGRTLGETQYF

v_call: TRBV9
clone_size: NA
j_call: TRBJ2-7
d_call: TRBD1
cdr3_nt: TGTGCCAGCAGCATAGGACAGGGTGCGGGCGAGCAGTACTTC
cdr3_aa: CASSIGQGAGEQYF

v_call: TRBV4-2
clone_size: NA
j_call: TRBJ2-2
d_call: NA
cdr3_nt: TGTGCCAGCAGCCAAGGTAGCCAGACGAACACCGGGGAGCTGTTTTTT
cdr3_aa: CASSQGSQTNTGELFF

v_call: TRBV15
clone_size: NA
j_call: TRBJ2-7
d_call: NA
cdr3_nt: TGTGCCACCAGCAGAGATGCAGAGGGGGTCGAGCAGTACTTC
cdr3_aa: CATSRDAEGVEQYF

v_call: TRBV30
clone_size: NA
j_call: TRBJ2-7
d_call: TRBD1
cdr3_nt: TGTGCCTGGACCCCGGGACAGACATACGAGCAGTACTTC
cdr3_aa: CAWTPGQTYEQYF

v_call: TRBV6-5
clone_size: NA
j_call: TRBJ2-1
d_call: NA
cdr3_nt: TGTGCCACCATAGAAAATCCCACCTACAATGAGCAGTTCTTC
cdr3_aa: CATIENPTYNEQFF

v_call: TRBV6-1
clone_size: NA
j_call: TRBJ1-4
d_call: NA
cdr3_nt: TGTGCCAGCAGTGAATGGGGAGGGCCGGATGAAAAACTGTTTTTT
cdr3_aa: CASSEWGGPDEKLFF

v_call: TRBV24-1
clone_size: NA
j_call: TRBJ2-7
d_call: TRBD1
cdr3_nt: TGTGCCACCAGTGATCGTACAGGGGGCTCCACCTACGAGCAGTACTTC
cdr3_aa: CATSDRTGGSTYEQYF

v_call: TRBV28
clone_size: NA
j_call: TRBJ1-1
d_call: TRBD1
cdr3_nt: TGTGCCAGCAGCACAGGGACAGGGGGCTTGAACACTGAAGCTTTCTTT
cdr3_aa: CASSTGTGGLNTEAFF

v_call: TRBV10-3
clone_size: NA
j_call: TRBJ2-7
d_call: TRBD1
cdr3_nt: TGTGCCATCAGTGAGCCGGGAAGACAGGGTAGCTACGAGCAGTACTTC
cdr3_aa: CAISEPGRQGSYEQYF

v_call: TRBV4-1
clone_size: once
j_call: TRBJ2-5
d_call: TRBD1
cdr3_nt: TGCGCCAGCAGCCAGCAACAGGGGACACTTCGAGAGACCCAGTACTTC
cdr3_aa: CASSQQQGTLRETQYF

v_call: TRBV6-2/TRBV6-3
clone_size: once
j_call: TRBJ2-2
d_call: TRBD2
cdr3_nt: TGTGCCAGCAGTTTCGATGCGGGGAGACTAGCTTCACCCGGGGAGCTGTTTTTT
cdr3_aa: CASSFDAGRLASPGELFF

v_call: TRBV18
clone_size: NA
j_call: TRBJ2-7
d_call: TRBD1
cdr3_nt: TGTGCCAGCTCACCCGGGACAGGGGACCATACGCGGCAGTACTTC
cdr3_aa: CASSPGTGDHTRQYF

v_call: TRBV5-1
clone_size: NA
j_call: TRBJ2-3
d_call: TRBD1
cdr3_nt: TGCGCCAGCAACTTACAGGGGCCAGATACGCAGTATTTT
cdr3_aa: CASNLQGPDTQYF

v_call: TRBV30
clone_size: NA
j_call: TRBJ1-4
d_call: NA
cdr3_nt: TGTGCCTGGACCAAACTTGGGGCCGGTGAAAAACTGTTTTTT
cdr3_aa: CAWTKLGAGEKLFF

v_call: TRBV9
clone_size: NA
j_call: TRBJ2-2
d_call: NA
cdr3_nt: TGTGCCAGCAGCGTAAGGTCAGGAACGGACACCGGGGAGCTGTTTTTT
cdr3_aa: CASSVRSGTDTGELFF

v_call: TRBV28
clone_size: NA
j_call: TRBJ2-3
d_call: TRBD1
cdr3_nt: TGTGCCAGCAGTTTATGGGGACAGCGCACAGATACGCAGTATTTT
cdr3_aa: CASSLWGQRTDTQYF

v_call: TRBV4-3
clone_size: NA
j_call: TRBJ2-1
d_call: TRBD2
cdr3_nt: TGCGCCAGCAGCCAAGATCCCAGCGGGAGCCCCTACAATGAGCAGTTCTTC
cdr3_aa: CASSQDPSGSPYNEQFF

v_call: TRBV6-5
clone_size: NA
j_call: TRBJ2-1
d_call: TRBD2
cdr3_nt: TGTGCCAGCAGCCGGGAGGGCCTGGCCTACAATGAGCAGTTCTTC
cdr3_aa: CASSREGLAYNEQFF

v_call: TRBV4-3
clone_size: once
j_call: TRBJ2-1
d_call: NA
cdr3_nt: TGCGCCAGCAGCCACCCCAGCGGAGCCGACTACAATGAGCAGTTCTTC
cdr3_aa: CASSHPSGADYNEQFF

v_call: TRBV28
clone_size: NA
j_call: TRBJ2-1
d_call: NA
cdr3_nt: TGTGCCAGCAGTTCAGGCCCGCCTAATGAGCAGTTCTTC
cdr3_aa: CASSSGPPNEQFF

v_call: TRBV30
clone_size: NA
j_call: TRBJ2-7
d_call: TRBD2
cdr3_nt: TGTGCCTGGAACCCACGGGAGGGATACTCCTACGAGCAGTACTTC
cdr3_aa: CAWNPREGYSYEQYF

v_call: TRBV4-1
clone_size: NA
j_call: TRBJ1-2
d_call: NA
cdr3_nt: TGCGCCAGCAGCCAAGAACCCGCAGGGAGGTTTGGCGCTAACTATGGCTACACCTTC
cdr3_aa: CASSQEPAGRFGANYGYTF

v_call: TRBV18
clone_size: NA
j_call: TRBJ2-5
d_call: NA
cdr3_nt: TGTGCCAGCTCAGGGAGTGAAAGAGAGACCCAGTACTTC
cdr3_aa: CASSGSERETQYF

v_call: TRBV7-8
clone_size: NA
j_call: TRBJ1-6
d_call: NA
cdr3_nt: TGTGCCAGCAGCTTAGTATCAGGGCTCAATTCACCCCTCCACTTT
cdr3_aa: CASSLVSGLNSPLHF

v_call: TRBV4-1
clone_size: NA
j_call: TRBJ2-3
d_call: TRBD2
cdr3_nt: TGCGCCAGCAGCCCCTCAGGGGCTAGCGGGAGCACAGATACGCAGTATTTT
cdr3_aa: CASSPSGASGSTDTQYF

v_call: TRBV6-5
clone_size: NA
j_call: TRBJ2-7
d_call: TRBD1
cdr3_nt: TGTGCCAGCAGTAGGGACAGGGGAGTGTACGAGCAGTACTTC
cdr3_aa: CASSRDRGVYEQYF

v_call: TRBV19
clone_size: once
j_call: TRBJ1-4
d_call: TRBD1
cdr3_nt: TGTGCCAGTAGTATCGGGACAGATACAGAAAAACTGTTTTTT
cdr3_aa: CASSIGTDTEKLFF

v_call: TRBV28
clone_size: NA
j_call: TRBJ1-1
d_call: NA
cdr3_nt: TGTGCCAGCAGTTTACAGAACACTGAAGCTTTCTTT
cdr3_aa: CASSLQNTEAFF

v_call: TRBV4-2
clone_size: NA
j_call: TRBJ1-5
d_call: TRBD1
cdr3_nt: TGTGCCAGCAGCCAAGATGGACAGGGGGGTCAGCCCCAGCATTTT
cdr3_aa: CASSQDGQGGQPQHF

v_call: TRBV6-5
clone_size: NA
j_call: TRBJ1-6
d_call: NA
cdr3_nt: TGTGCCAGCAGTTACTCGACCAGGGTGCCTTCGTCACCCCTCCACTTT
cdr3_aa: CASSYSTRVPSSPLHF

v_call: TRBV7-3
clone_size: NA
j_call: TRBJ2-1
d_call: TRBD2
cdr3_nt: TGTGCCAGCAGCTTCCGACTAGCGGCCTACAATGAGCAGTTCTTC
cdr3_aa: CASSFRLAAYNEQFF

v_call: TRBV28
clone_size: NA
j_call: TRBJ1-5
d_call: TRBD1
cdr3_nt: TGTGCCAGCAGTTGGGGACAGGGTGGCAATCAGCCCCAGCATTTT
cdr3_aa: CASSWGQGGNQPQHF

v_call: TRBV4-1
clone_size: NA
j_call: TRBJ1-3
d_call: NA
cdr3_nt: TGCGCCAGCAGCCAACAGGGATCGGACGGAAACACCATATATTTT
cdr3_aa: CASSQQGSDGNTIYF

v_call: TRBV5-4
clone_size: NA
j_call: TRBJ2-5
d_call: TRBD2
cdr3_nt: TGTGCCAGCAGTCGACTAGCGGGAGCTAGAGAGACCCAGTACTTC
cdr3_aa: CASSRLAGARETQYF

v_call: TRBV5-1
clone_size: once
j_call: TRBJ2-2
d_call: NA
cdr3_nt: TGCGCCAGCAGCTTGTTACAGAACGCCGGGGAGCTGTTTTTT
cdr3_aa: CASSLLQNAGELFF

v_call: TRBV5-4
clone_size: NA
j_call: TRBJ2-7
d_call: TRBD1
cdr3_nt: TGTGCCAGCAGCTTGGACGAGGGGACAGTCTCCTACGAGCAGTACTTC
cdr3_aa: CASSLDEGTVSYEQYF

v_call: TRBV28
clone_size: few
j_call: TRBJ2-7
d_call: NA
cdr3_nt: TGTGCCAGCACCTGGCGGGCTCCCCGTCCCTACGAGCAGTACTTC
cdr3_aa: CASTWRAPRPYEQYF